Described below is a single TCR beta chain sequence and its context. Its antigen is currently not known. Base qualities were left out, and no much larger clone turns up one base away. Taken from the germline V gene (reference sequence), the CDR1 and CDR2 loops are SGHNT and YYREEE. Reading from cysteine to phenylalanine, the CDR3 counts 14 amino acids. Of all the DNA, just the CDR3 is kept, 42 bases in frame from base 1. Trimming leaves V shorter by 4 bases and J shorter by 5 bases, with the junction holding 8 bases beyond the gene matches. The record originates from a study of blood T cell repertoires in COVID-19 (dated by TCRdb to the early 2020s). Regarding the research as a whole: Samples covering the acute and convalescent phases of COVID-19 were provided by collaborators in the United States, Italy and Spain. A de-identified subject ID, COVID-19 status, age in years and sex were almost always included in the sample metadata. Where available, HLA class I and class II types were taken from metadata supplied by the sample provider and were not determined by assay-based typing. The dataset comprised deeply sampled blood TCRbeta repertoires from subjects exposed to, actively infected with, or recovered from COVID-19. The repertoires were released in a freely available public database meant as a resource for research on the immune response to SARS-CoV-2. The samples were drawn from the first 160 participants of the ongoing ImmuneRACE study and from 950 to 1,500 subjects provided by 6 global collaborators. The material from the prospective study consisted of cDNA or gDNA derived from T cells, B-cell-depleted T cells, or PBMCs.

TCRbeta CDR3 regions were amplified from genomic DNA by means of the immunoSEQ Assay, a bias-controlled multiplex PCR. In the source study's methods: The number of nucleated cells in each sample was estimated by amplification of reference gene primers within the assay. To quantify the absolute abundance of each unique TCRbeta CDR3 rearrangement, sequence reads were collapsed and filtered. For each sample, productive Simpson clonality was calculated by taking the square root of Simpson's diversity index across productive rearrangements. TCRdb provides this immuneACCESS table in a form limited to in-frame rearrangements. Some clones are lacking; in checked studies, under half of them reflect an unresolved V gene, and why the rest are absent is not known. For V, J and clone size, that table is used; D and trimming come from the DNA. The sample contains hundreds of thousands of clones, around 86% of them found a single time. The ten most abundant clones make up roughly 3% of the sample.

What the work shows at the level of the full study, not this receptor alone: The amount of clinical and demographic metadata varied by source and participant and was provided uncurated.

Collaborating institutions collected whole blood in K2EDTA tubes following their own protocols. Collaborator samples were shipped for TCRbeta analysis as frozen whole blood, isolated PBMCs, or DNA extracted from either sample type. Sequenced material: peripheral blood. The V and J segments used are TRBV5-4 and TRBJ2-7, with 8 middle bases fitting TRBD1. The source of this sequence is a man aged 55 to 70 with acute or convalescent COVID-19. The CDR3 protein sequence reads: CASSPGQGRDEQYF. Here is the DNA: TGTGCCAGCAGCCCCGGACAGGGACGGGACGAGCAGTACTTC.